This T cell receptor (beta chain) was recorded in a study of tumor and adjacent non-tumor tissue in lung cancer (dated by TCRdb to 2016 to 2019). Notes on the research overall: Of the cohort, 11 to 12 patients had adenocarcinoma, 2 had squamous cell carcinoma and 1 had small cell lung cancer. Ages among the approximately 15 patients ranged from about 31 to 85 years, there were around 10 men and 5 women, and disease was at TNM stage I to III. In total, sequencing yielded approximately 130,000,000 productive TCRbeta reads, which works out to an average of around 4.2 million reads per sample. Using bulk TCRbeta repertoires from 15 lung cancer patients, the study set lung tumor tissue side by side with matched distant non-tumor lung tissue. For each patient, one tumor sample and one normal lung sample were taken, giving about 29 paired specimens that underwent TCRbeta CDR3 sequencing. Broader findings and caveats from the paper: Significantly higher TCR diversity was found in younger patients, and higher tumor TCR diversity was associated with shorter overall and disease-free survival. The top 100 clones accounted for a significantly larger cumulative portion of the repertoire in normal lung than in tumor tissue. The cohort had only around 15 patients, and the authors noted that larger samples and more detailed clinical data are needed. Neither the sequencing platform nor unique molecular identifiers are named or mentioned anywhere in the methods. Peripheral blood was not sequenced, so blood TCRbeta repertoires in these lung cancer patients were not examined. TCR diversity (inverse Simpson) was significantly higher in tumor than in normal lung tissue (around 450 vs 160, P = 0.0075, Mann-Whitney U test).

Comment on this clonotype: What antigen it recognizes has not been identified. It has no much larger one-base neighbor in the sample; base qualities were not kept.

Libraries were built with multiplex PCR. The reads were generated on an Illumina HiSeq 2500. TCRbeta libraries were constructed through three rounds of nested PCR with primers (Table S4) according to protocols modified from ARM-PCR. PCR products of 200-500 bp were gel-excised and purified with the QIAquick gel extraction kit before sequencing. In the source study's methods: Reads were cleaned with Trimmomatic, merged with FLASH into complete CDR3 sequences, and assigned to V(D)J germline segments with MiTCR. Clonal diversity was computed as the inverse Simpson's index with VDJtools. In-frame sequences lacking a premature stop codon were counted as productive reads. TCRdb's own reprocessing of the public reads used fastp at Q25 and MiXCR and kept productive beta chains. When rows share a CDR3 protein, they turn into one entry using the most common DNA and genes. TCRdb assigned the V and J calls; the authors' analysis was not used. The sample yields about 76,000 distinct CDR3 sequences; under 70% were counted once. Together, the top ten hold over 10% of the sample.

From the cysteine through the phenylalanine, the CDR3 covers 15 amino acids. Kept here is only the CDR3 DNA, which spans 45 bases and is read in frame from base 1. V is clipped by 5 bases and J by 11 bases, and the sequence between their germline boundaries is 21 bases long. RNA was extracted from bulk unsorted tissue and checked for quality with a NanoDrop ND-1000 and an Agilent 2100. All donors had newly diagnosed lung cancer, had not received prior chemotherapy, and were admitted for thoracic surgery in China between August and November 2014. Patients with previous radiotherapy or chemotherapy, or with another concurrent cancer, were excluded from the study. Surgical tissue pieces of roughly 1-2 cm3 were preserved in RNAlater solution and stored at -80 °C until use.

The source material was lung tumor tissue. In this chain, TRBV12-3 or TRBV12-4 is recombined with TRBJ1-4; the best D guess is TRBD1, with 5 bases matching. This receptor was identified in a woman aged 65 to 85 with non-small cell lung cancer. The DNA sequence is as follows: TGTGCCAGCAGTGTCGCGGGGGACTCCGGAGGGAAACTGTTTTTT. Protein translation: CASSVAGDSGGKLFF.